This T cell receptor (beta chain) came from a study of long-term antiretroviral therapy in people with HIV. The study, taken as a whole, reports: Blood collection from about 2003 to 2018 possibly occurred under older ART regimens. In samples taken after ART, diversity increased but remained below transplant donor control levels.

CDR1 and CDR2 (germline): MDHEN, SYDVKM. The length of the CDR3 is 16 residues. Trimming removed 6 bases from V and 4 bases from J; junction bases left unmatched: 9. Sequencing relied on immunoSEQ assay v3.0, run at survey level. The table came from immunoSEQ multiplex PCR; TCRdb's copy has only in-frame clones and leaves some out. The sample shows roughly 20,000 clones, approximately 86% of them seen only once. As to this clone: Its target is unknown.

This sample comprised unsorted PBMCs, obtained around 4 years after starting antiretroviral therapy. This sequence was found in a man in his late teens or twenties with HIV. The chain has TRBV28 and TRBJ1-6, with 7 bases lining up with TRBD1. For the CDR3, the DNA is TGTGCCAGCAGACTCCCCGGGACAGCGTATAATTCACCCCTCCACTTT. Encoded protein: CASRLPGTAYNSPLHF.